This entry describes one TCR beta chain. The antigen is unknown. Other nucleotide sequences from this sample produce the same CDR3. V gave up 6 bases and J gave up 4 bases, with 4 bases separating them. Germline lookup yields CDR1 MNHEY and CDR2 SVGAGI. The CDR3 loop spans 11 amino acids. The sample is drawn from a study of shared clonotypes between healthy human individuals. Turning to the study itself: Donors had three CD4 naive, three CD4 memory, two CD8 naive and one CD8 memory plate apiece. General observations from the study: Some clonotypes were shared by all four sorted-subset donors, while others were not shared. The non-shared ones had lower generation probabilities than the shared ones. Sequencing depth was a factor that was expected to affect clonotype sharing among donors. Four donors shared 5% to 5.5% of their naive CD4 clonotypes.

Sequencing was performed with immunoSEQ multiplex PCR; in TCRdb, only in-frame clones are kept and a portion is missing. The profile shows around 2.5 million clones, 93% of them singletons. Sequencing was done on a sample of naive CD4+ T cells from PBMCs. The sample's subset: CD45RA+ positively selected. The clonotype comes from a man between 18 and 35 years old in good health. Some clones in this sample may be carry-over from other donors' samples. The chain employs TRBV6-5 and TRBJ2-1; D not resolved. In nucleotides, the CDR3 is TGTGCCAGCAGAGGTTACAATGAGCAGTTCTTC. Protein sequence: CASRGYNEQFF.